The sequence of this TCR beta chain was determined in a study of memory CD4+ T cells and cytomegalovirus serostatus (dated by TCRdb to about 2019). About the full investigation: The cohort included approximately 35 healthy adults from Belgium, of whom 9 were CMV seropositive and 24 were CMV seronegative. To replicate a published TCR-based CMV serostatus classifier, the study sequenced CD4+ memory TCRbeta repertoires from a Belgian cohort whose cytomegalovirus serostatus was known.

Single viable CD3+CD4+CD8-CD45RO+ cells were sorted as memory CD4+ T cells on a FACSAria II. To determine CMV serostatus, a Roche Elecsys assay was used that detects serum IgG against CMV pp150, pp28, p38 and p52. Once the samples were thawed, total CD4+ T cells were enriched through positive selection using CD4 magnetic microbeads. The samples came from a different study that was designed specifically to examine the CD4+ T cell memory repertoire. Peripheral blood mononuclear cells were isolated and cryopreserved following standard operating procedures; serum was stored at -80 °C. The staining used CD3-PerCP (BW264/56), CD4-APC (RPA-T4), CD45RO-PE (UCHT1) and CD8-Pacific Orange (3B5) antibodies, and Sytox blue was used to exclude non-viable cells. The research as a whole found: A median bootstrapped AUC of almost 0.96 with a 95% CI of 0.76-1.00 was achieved on the Belgian cohort by the original-framework classifier. Only CD4+CD45RO+ memory cells were sequenced, in contrast to the original study, which included naive and memory CD4+ and CD8+ populations. The results were interpreted as suggesting that the CMV-associated TCR signature is mostly present in the CD4+ memory repertoire. Among the 150 to 200 previously reported CMV-associated TCRbeta sequences, 67 showed up in the CD4+ memory repertoires, with each one found in between one and five individuals. For CMV serostatus prediction, a median bootstrapped AUC of approximately 0.95 was reached with the original framework, and a median bootstrapped AUC of about 0.9 was reached with a US-trained random forest.

Notes on this clone: Its antigen is still unknown. The record has no base qualities; no much larger clone is one base away.

The Quick-DNA Microprep Kit was used to extract genomic DNA from the sorted cells. Amplification of TCRbeta DNA was done with the immunoSEQ hsTCRbeta kit, following the protocol from the manufacturer. TCRbeta libraries were sequenced on an Illumina MiSeq instrument. In the original analysis: Following removal of out-of-frame sequences, 2.4 million or so distinct TCRbeta sequences were retained, with an average of roughly 70,000 per individual. Each individual was scored by the count of around 160 previously reported CMV-associated TCRbeta sequences and the total productive distinct TCRbeta count. A beta-binomial model was reimplemented in Python, and scikit-learn random forests with default parameters were trained on data from the US cohort. Classifier performance on the Belgian cohort was summarized as median AUC with percentile confidence intervals calculated over 10,000 bootstrap iterations. In its TCRdb copy, this immuneACCESS table keeps in-frame sequences only and misses some clones. Where compared with another copy, unresolved V genes explain less than half of these, and the others have no known cause. That table furnishes V, J and clone size, whereas the DNA furnished D and trimming. The sample table shows just under 65,000 clones, and roughly three quarters are seen once. The top ten clones comprise about 1% of the sample.

The V end loses 0 bases and the J end loses 1 base, and a stretch of 3 bases separates them. CDR1 and CDR2 (SNHLY, FYNNEI) derive from the germline V gene. The CDR3 runs 13 amino acids, cysteine and phenylalanine included. CDR3 DNA only is kept here, 39 bases in frame from base 1. Specimen: memory CD4+ T cells from blood. The origin of this receptor is an adult in good health and CMV-seronegative. Rearrangement joined TRBV2 to TRBJ1-1; the D gene assignment is ambiguous. The CDR3 reads as follows: CASSEAGNTEAFF. In nucleotides, the sequence is TGTGCCAGCAGTGAAGCAGGGAACACTGAAGCTTTCTTT. The CDR3 plus the reference TRBV2 and TRBJ1-1 genes for the other parts give the full variable domain: EPEVTQTPSHQVTQMGQEVILRCVPISNHLYFYWYRQILGQKVEFLVSFYNNEISEKSEIFDDQFSVERPDGSNFTLKIRSTKLEDSAMYFCASSEAGNTEAFFGQGTRLTVV.